The subject of this entry is one T cell receptor (beta chain). The CDR3 runs to 17 residues. Germline assignment: CDR1 SEHNR and CDR2 FQNEAQ (reference sequence). The V and J ends lost 2 bases and 1 base respectively, with 17 bases between them. Sequenced by immunoSEQ multiplex PCR; TCRdb stores in-frame clones only, minus some. The data contain around 20,000 clones, around 88% of them singletons. This entry is derived from a study of PD-L1 blockade in urothelial cancer. Study-wide context: Analyses were performed on blood at 3 weeks after treatment start (the second dose) and at 6 weeks.

The receptor was isolated from a man in his fifties with urothelial cancer. This sequence joins TRBV7-9 and TRBJ1-1, with D possibly TRBD1 on 6 matching bases. This specimen was PBMCs, taken around atezolizumab (anti-PD-L1) treatment. CDR3 bases: TGTGCCAGCAGCTTAAGGGGGGGGTTTGGGACGAACACTGAAGCTTTCTTT. This gives the protein CASSLRGGFGTNTEAFF. The full variable domain, its missing parts supplied by reference TRBV7-9 and TRBJ1-1, is DTGVSQNPRHKITKRGQNVTFRCDPISEHNRLYWYRQTLGQGPEFLTYFQNEAQLEKSRLLSDRFSAERPKGSFSTLEIQRTEQGDSAMYLCASSLRGGFGTNTEAFFGQGTRLTVV.